These 5 T cell receptor beta chains were sequenced from one sample in a study of yellow fever vaccine responses in identical twins. In TCRdb, the RT-PCR reads were re-called with MiXCR into one record per CDR3 protein. The sample includes 9,500 to 11,000 distinct CDR3 sequences, 75% to 90% seen only once; the top ten take under 2.5%. The sample in question was T cells from blood (PBMCs), unsorted or a sorted subset (not recorded which), obtained before or after yellow fever vaccination (not recorded which). These receptors were obtained from a woman aged 18-29 years who received the yellow fever vaccine.

The count of this clonotype is one. V is TRBV20-1 and J is TRBJ1-2; D gene unclear. The V and J ends lost 4 bases and 8 bases respectively, with 20 bases between them. CDR3 size: 14 residues. CDR1 and CDR2 from the germline V gene are DFQATT and SNEGSKA (reference sequence). In DNA, the CDR3 is TGCAGTGCTAAACAACGGACGCTCCGCCAGGGCTACACCTTC. This translates into CSAKQRTLRQGYTF.

This chain connects TRBV7-8 to TRBJ2-7, with 8 positions matching TRBD1. After removal of 4 bases from V and 4 bases from J, the junction contained 9 bases not matched to a gene. Per germline, CDR1 SGHVS and CDR2 FQNEAQ. There are 15 residues in the CDR3. The CDR3 spells CASSSTTHRGYEQYF. CDR3 coding DNA: TGTGCCAGCAGCTCAACCACACACAGGGGGTACGAGCAGTACTTC.

The chain employs TRBV28 and TRBJ2-1; 10 bases fit TRBD1. The CDR3 extends over 15 amino acids. The V gene end was trimmed by 6 bases and the J gene end by 8 bases; junction bases not matched to a gene: 10. The V gene's germline CDR1 is MDHEN and CDR2 SYDVKM. For the CDR3, the DNA is TGTGCCAGCAGACTCATGGGACAGGGGATCGATGAGCAGTTCTTC. It specifies CASRLMGQGIDEQFF.

The V and J genes are TRBV20-1 and TRBJ2-3; unclear D gene. V was shortened by 1 base and J by 7 bases, with 6 bases between the two germline ends. This CDR3 is built from 11 residues. Looked up from germline, CDR1 is DFQATT and CDR2 is SNEGSKA (reference sequence). The CDR3 loop is CSARVANTQYF. The CDR3 region has the DNA TGCAGTGCTAGAGTGGCAAATACGCAGTATTTT.

This clonotype turned up a few times. The rearrangement joins TRBV12-3 or TRBV12-4 to TRBJ2-7; 8 bases align to TRBD2. This CDR3 contains 14 residues. J was trimmed by 1 base and V by 6 bases; bases with no gene match: 5. In nucleotides, the CDR3 is TGTGCCAGCAGCCGCGGGGGGAAGTCCTACGAGCAGTACTTC. Protein product: CASSRGGKSYEQYF.